This TCR beta chain was obtained from a study of T cells in Graves' hyperthyroidism and ophthalmopathy. Patients aged 18 to 65 had newly diagnosed hyperthyroidism that had lasted under 2 months. Patients were excluded for uncontrolled infection, other autoimmune disease, pregnancy or lactation. Thyroid ultrasound and orbital computed tomography, with clinical symptoms and serum thyroxine and TRAb, informed diagnoses. The CDR3 runs 15 residues. The germline gives CDR1 MDHEN, CDR2 SYDVKM. Trimming removed 3 bases from V and 5 bases from J; junction bases left unmatched: 8. Study-wide results and caveats: Blood shared most expanded thyroid clonotypes above 0.001.

This clonotype was picked up a small number of times. The antigen remains unidentified. A much larger clonotype is one base distant, so this may be a read error. TCR beta CDR3 regions were amplified from RNA. First-round RT-PCR of the TCR CDR3 relied on the HTBI primer set. One entry per CDR3 protein results from TCRdb running MiXCR on the multiplex PCR reads. The sample consists of hundreds of thousands of distinct CDR3 sequences, around 15% of them appearing once. The origin of this receptor is a woman aged 18-30 years with Graves' hyperthyroidism. The rearrangement uses TRBV28 and TRBJ2-3, with 7 nucleotides matching TRBD1. The sequencing input was blood. Written as DNA, the CDR3 is TGTGCCAGCAGTTTGGGACAGACCTCCATAGATACGCAGTATTTT. Protein: CASSLGQTSIDTQYF.